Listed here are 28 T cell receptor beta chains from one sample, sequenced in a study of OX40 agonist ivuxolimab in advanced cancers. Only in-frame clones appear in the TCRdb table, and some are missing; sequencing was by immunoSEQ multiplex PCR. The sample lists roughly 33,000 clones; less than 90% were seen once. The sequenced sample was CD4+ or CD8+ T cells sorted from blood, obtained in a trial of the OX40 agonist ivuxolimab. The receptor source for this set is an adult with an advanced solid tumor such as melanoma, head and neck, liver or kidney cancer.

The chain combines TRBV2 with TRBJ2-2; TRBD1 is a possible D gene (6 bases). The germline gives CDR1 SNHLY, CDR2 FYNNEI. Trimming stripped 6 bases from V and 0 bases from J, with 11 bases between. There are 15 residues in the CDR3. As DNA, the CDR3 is TGTGCCAGCAGAACCGGGACATCGAACACCGGGGAGCTGTTTTTT. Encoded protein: CASRTGTSNTGELFF. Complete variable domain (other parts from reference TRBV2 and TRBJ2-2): EPEVTQTPSHQVTQMGQEVILRCVPISNHLYFYWYRQILGQKVEFLVSFYNNEISEKSEIFDDQFSVERPDGSNFTLKIRSTKLEDSAMYFCASRTGTSNTGELFFGEGSRLTVL.

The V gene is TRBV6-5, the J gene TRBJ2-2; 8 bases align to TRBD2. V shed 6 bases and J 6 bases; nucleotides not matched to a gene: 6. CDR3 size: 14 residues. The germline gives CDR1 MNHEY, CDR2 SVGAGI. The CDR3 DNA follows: TGTGCCAGCAGGGGACCCGGGGGGGCCGGGGAGCTGTTTTTT. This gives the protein CASRGPGGAGELFF.

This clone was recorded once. CDR3 sequence: CASSPGTSGYNEQFF. The CDR3, as DNA: TGTGCCAGCAGCCCCGGGACTAGCGGATACAATGAGCAGTTCTTC. The rearrangement links TRBV5-4 to TRBJ2-1; 11 nucleotides match TRBD2. The junction had 4 bases not matched to a gene; V was cut back by 4 bases and J by 4 bases. The germline gives CDR1 SGHNT, CDR2 YYREEE (reference sequence). The CDR3 runs 15 residues.

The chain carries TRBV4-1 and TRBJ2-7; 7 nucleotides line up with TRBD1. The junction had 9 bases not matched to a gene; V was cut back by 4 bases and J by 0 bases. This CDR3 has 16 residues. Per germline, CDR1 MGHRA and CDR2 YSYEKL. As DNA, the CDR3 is TGCGCCAGCAGCCCGAGACAGGGCACTAACTCCTACGAGCAGTACTTC. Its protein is CASSPRQGTNSYEQYF.

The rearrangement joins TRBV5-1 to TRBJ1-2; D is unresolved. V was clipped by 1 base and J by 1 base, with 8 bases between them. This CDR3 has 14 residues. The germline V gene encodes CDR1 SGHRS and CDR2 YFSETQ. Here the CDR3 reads CASSLSTLNYGYTF. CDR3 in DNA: TGCGCCAGCAGCTTGTCGACGCTTAACTATGGCTACACCTTC.

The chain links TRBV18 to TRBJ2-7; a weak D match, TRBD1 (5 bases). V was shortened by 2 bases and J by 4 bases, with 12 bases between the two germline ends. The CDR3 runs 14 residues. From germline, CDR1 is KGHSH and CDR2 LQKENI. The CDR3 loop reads CASSPGREVYEQYF. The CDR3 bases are TGTGCCAGCTCACCAGGCAGGGAAGTGTACGAGCAGTACTTC.

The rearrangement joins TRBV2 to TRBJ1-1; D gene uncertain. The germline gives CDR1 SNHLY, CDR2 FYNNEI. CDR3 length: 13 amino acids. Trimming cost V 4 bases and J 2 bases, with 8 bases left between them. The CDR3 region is CASSVSENTEAFF. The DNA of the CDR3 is TGTGCCAGCAGTGTTTCGGAAAACACTGAAGCTTTCTTT. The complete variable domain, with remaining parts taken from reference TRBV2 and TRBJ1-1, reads EPEVTQTPSHQVTQMGQEVILRCVPISNHLYFYWYRQILGQKVEFLVSFYNNEISEKSEIFDDQFSVERPDGSNFTLKIRSTKLEDSAMYFCASSVSENTEAFFGQGTRLTVV.

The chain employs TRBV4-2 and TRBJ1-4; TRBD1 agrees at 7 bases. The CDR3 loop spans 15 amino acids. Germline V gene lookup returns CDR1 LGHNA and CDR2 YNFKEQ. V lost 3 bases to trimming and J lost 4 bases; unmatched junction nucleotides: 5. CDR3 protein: CASSQQGGGNEKLFF. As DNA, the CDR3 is TGTGCCAGCAGCCAGCAGGGGGGTGGTAATGAAAAACTGTTTTTT.

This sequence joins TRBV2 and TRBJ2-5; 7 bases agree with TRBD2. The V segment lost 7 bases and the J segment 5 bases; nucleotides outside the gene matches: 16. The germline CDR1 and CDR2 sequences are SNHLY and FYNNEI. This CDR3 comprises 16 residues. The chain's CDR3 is CASILRGVTGVETQYF. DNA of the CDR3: TGTGCCAGCATCCTACGGGGGGTGACGGGAGTTGAGACCCAGTACTTC.

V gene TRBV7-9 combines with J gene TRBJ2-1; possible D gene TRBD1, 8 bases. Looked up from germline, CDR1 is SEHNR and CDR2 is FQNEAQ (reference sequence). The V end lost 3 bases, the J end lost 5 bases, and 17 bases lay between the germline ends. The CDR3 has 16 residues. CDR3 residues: CASSLWEGQANNEQFF. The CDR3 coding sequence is TGTGCCAGCAGCTTGTGGGAGGGACAGGCAAACAATGAGCAGTTCTTC.

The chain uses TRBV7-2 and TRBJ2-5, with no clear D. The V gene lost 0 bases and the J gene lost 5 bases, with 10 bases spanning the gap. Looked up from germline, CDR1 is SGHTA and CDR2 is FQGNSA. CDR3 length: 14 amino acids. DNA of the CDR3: TGTGCCAGCAGCTTAGCATCTCCGAGGGAGACCCAGTACTTC. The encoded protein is CASSLASPRETQYF.

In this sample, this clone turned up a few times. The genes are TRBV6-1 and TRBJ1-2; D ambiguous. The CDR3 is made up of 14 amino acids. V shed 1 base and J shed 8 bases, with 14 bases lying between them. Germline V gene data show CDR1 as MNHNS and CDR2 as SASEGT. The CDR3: CASSEGFLGAGYTF. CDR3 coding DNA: TGTGCCAGCAGTGAAGGTTTTTTAGGAGCCGGCTACACCTTC.

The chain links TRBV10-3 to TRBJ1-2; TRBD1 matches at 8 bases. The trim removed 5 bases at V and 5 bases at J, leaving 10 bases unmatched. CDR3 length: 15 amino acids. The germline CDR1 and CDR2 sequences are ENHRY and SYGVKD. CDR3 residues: CAISTIAGQEYGYTF. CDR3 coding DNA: TGTGCCATCAGTACGATCGCGGGACAGGAATATGGCTACACCTTC.

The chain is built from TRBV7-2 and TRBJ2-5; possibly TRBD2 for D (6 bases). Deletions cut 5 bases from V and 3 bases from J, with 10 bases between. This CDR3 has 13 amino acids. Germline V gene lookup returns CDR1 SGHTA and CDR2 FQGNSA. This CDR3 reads CASSKTREETQYF. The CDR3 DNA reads TGTGCCAGCAGCAAGACTAGGGAAGAGACCCAGTACTTC.

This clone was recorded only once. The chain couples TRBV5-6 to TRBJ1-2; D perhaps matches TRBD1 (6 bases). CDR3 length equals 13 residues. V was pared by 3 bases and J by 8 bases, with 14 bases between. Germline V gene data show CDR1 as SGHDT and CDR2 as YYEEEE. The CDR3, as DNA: TGTGCCAGCAGCTACGCACAGGGTCTCGGCTACACCTTC. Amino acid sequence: CASSYAQGLGYTF. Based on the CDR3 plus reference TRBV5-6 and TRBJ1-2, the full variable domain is DAGVTQSPTHLIKTRGQQVTLRCSPKSGHDTVSWYQQALGQGPQFIFQYYEEEERQRGNFPDRFSGHQFPNYSSELNVNALLLGDSALYLCASSYAQGLGYTFGSGTRLTVV.

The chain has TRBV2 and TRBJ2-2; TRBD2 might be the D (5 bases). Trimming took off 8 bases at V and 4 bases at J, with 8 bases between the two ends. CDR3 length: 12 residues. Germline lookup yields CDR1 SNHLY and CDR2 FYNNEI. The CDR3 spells CASSGVTGELFF. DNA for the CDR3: TGTGCCAGCTCCGGGGTCACCGGGGAGCTGTTTTTT.

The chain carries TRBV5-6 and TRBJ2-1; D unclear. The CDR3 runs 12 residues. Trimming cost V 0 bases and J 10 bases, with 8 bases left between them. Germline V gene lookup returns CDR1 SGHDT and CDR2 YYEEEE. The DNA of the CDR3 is TGTGCCAGCAGCTTGGCCCCGGCGGAGCAGTTCTTC. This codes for CASSLAPAEQFF.

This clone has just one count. CDR3 loop: CASSQGLGVSGNTIYF. Written as DNA, the CDR3 is TGTGCCAGCAGCCAGGGATTGGGGGTTTCTGGAAACACCATATATTTT. V is TRBV5-6 and J is TRBJ1-3, with D tentatively TRBD1 (5 bases). This CDR3 contains 16 residues. Trimming shortened V by 4 bases and J by 1 base, and 15 bases separated the two germline ends. The germline gives CDR1 SGHDT, CDR2 YYEEEE.

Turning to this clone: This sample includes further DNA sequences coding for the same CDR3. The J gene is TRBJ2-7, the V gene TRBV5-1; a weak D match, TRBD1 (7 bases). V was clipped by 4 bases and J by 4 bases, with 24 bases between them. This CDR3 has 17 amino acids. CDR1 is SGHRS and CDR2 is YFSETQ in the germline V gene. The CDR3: CASSVGRGQGGIYEQYF. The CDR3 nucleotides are TGCGCCAGCAGCGTTGGTCGGGGTCAGGGGGGTATTTACGAGCAGTACTTC. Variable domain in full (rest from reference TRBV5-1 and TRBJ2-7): KAGVTQTPRYLIKTRGQQVTLSCSPISGHRSVSWYQQTPGQGLQFLFEYFSETQRNKGNFPGRFSGRQFSNSRSEMNVSTLELGDSALYLCASSVGRGQGGIYEQYFGPGTRLTVT.

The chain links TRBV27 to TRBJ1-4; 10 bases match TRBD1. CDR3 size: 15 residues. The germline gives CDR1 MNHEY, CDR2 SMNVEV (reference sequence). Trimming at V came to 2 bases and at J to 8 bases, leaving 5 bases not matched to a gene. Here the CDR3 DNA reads TGTGCCAGCAGTTTAGAACCGGGACAGGGGGAAAAACTGTTTTTT. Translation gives CASSLEPGQGEKLFF.

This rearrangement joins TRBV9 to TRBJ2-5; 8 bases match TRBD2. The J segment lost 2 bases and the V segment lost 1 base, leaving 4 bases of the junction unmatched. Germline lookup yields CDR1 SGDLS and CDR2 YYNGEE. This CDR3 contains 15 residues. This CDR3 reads CASSVRPGGQETQYF. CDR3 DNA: TGTGCCAGCAGCGTACGACCGGGGGGGCAAGAGACCCAGTACTTC.

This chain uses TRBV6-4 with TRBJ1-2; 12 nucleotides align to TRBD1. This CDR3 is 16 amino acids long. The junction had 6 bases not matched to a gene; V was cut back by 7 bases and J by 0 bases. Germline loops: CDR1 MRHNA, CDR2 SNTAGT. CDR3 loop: CASTRDRGLTNYGYTF. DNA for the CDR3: TGTGCCAGCACCAGGGACAGGGGGCTTACTAACTATGGCTACACCTTC.

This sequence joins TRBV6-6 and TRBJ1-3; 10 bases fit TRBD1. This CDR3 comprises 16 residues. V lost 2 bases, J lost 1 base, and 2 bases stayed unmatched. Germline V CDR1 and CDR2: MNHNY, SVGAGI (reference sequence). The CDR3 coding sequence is TGTGCCAGCAGTTACGGGGGACAGGGGTCTGGAAACACCATATATTTT. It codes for CASSYGGQGSGNTIYF.

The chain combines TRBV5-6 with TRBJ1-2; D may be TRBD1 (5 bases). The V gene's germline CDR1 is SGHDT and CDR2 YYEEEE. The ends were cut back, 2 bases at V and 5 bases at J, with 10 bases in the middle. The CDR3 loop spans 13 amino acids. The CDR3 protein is CASSFGGSYGYTF. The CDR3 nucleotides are TGTGCCAGCAGCTTCGGGGGATCGTATGGCTACACCTTC.

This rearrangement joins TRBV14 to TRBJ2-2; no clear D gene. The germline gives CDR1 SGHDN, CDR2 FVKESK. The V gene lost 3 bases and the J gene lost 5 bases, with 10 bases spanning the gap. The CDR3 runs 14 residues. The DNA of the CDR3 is TGTGCCAGCAGCCATTCCCGTCTTACCGGGGAGCTGTTTTTT. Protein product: CASSHSRLTGELFF.

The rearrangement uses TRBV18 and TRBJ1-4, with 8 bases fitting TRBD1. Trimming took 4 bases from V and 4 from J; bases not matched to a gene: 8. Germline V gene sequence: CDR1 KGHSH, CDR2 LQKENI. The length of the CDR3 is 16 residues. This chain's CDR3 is CASSLQTGGINEKLFF. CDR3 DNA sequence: TGTGCCAGCTCACTACAAACAGGGGGGATTAATGAAAAACTGTTTTTT.

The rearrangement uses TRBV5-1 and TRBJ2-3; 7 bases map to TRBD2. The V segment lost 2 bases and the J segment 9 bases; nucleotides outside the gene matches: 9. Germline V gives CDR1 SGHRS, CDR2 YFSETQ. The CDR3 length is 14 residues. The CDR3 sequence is CASSFAGDGGTQYF. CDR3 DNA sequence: TGCGCCAGCAGCTTCGCAGGTGACGGGGGGACGCAGTATTTT.

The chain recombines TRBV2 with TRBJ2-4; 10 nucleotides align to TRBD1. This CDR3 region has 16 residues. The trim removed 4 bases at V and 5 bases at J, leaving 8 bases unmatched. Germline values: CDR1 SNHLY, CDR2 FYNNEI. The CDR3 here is CASSAIPGTGENIQYF. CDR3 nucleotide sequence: TGTGCCAGCAGTGCCATTCCCGGGACAGGGGAAAACATTCAGTACTTC.